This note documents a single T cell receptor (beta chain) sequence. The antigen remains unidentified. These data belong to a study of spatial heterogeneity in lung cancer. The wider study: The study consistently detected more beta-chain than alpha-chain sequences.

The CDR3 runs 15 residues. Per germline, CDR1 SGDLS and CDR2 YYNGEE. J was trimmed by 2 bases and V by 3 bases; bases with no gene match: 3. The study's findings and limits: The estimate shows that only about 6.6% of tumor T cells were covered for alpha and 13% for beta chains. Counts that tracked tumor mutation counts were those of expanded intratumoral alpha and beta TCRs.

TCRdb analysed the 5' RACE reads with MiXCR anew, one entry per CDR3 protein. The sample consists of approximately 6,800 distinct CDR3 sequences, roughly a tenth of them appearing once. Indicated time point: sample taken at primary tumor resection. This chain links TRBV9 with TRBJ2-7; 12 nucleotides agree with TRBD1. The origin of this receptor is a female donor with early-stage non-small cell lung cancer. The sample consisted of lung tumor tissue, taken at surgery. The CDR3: CASSGDRGRPYEQYF. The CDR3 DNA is TGTGCCAGCAGCGGGGACAGGGGGCGCCCCTACGAGCAGTACTTC.